Only a few counts were recorded for the clone carrying this TCR beta chain. This sample stems from a study of T-cell reconstitution after alpha-beta-depleted transplantation in children. V lost 5 bases to trimming and J lost 1 base, with 11 bases between them. In germline, CDR1 is MGHDK, CDR2 SYGVNS. The CDR3 consists of 14 residues. It was with unique molecular identifiers that the TCRbeta library was prepared. MiXCR, applied by TCRdb to the PCR reads, yields one record per CDR3 protein. This table has about 420,000 distinct CDR3 sequences, roughly a tenth appearing once. This clonotype was sampled from a human donor who donated a stem cell graft to a child with acute myeloid leukemia. The source was PBMCs from the stem cell graft donor, collected from the stem cell graft. The rearrangement links TRBV25-1 to TRBJ1-1; D perhaps matches TRBD1 (6 bases). The CDR3 nucleotides read TGTGCCAGCAGTCCCGTAGGGGGGAACACTGAAGCTTTCTTT. It yields the protein CASSPVGGNTEAFF.